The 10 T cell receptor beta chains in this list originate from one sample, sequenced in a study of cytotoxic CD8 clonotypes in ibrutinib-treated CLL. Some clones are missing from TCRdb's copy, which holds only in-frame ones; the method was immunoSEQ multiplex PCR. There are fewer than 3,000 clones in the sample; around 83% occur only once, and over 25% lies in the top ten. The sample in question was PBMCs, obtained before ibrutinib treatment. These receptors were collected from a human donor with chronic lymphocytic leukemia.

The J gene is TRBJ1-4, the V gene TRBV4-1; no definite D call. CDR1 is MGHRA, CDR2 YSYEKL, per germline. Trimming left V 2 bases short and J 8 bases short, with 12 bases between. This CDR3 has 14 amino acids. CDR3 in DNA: TGCGCCAGCAGCCAAACCTGGACCGCAGAAAAACTGTTTTTT. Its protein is CASSQTWTAEKLFF.

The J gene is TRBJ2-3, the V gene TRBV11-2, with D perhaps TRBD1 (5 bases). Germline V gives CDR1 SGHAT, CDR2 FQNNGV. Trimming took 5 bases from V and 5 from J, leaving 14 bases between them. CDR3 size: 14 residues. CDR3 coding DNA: TGTGCCAGCAGCCCGAGTGGGCAGGGAGATACGCAGTATTTT. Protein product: CASSPSGQGDTQYF.

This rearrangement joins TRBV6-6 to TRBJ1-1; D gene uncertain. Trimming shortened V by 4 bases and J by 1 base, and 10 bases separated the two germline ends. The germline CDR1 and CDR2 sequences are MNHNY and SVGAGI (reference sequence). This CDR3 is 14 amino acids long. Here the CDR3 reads CASSLNSQNTEAFF. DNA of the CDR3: TGTGCCAGCAGTTTGAACAGCCAGAACACTGAAGCTTTCTTT.

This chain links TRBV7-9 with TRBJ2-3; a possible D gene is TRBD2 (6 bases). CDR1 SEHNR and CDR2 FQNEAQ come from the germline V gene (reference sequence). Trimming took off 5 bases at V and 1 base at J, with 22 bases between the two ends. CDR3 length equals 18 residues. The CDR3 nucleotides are TGTGCCAGCAGCCCAGCAGCCGGGACTTCCCACCGCACAGATACGCAGTATTTT. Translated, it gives CASSPAAGTSHRTDTQYF. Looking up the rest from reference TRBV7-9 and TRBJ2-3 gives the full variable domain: DTGVSQNPRHKITKRGQNVTFRCDPISEHNRLYWYRQTLGQGPEFLTYFQNEAQLEKSRLLSDRFSAERPKGSFSTLEIQRTEQGDSAMYLCASSPAAGTSHRTDTQYFGPGTRLTVL.

The CDR3 nucleotides are TGTGCCAGCCGCCCTGGACTAGCGGGGCCCTACGAGCAGTACTTC. Amino acid sequence: CASRPGLAGPYEQYF. The chain employs TRBV10-3 and TRBJ2-7; 12 bases are a match to TRBD2. With 10 bases clipped from V and 2 bases from J, the junction kept 9 bases outside the gene matches. The CDR3 has 15 amino acids. CDR1 is ENHRY and CDR2 is SYGVKD in the germline V gene.

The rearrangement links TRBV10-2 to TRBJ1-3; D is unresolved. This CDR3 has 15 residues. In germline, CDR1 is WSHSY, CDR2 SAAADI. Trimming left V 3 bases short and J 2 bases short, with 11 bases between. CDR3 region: CASSELIGPGNTIYF. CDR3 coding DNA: TGCGCCAGCAGTGAACTCATCGGTCCTGGAAACACCATATATTTT.

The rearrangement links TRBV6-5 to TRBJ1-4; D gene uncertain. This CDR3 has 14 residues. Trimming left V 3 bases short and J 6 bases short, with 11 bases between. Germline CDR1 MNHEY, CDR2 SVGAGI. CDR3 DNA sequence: TGTGCCAGCAGTTATAACAGAGATTATGAAAAACTGTTTTTT. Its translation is CASSYNRDYEKLFF.

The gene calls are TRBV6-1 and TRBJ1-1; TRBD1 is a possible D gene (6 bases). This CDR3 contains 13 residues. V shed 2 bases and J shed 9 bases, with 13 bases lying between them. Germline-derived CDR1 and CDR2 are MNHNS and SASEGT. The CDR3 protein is CASSERGPTQAFF. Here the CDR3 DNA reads TGTGCCAGCAGTGAACGGGGGCCGACCCAAGCTTTCTTT.

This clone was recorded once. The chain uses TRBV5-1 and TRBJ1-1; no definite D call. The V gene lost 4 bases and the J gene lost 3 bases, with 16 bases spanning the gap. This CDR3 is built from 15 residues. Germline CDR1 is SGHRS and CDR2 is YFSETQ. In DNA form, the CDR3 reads TGCGCCAGCAGCCCTCGTATGGGGAGGGACACTGAAGCTTTCTTT. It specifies CASSPRMGRDTEAFF.

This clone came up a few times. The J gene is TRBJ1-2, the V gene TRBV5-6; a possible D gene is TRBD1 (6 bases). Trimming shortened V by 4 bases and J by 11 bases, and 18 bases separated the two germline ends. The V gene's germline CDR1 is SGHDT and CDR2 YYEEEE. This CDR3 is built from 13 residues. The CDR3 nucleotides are TGTGCCAGCAGCCTCCAGGCCGGAGGGGGATACACCTTC. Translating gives CASSLQAGGGYTF.